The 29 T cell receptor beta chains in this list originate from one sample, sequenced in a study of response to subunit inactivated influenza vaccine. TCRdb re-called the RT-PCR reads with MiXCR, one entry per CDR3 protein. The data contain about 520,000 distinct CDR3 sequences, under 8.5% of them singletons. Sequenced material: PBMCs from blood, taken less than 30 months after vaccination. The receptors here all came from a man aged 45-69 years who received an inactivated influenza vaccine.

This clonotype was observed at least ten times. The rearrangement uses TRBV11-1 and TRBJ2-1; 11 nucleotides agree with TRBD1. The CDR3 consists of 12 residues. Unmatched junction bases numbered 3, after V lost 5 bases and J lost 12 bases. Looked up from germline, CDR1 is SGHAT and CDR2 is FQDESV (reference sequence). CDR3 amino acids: CASSGQGARQFF. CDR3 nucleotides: TGTGCCAGCAGCGGACAGGGGGCTAGGCAGTTCTTC.

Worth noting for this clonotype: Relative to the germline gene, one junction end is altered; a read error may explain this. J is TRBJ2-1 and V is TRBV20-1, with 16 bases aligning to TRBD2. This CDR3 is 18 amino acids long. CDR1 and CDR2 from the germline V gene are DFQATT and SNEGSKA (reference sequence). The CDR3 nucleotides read TGCAGTGCTAGATCTAGTGGGACTAGCGGGAGGGCCTACAAAGAGCAGTTCTTC. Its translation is CSARSSGTSGRAYKEQFF.

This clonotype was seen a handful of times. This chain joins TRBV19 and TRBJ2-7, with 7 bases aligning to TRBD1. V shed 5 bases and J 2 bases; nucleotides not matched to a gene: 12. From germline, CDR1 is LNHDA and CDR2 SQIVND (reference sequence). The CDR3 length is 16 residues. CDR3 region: CASSGNRGNGAYEQYF. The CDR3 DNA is TGTGCCAGTAGTGGGAACAGGGGCAACGGCGCCTACGAGCAGTACTTC.

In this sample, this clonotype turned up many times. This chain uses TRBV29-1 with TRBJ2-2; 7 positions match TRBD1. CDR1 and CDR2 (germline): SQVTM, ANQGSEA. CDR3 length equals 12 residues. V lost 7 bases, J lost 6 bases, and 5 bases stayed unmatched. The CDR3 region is CSAVTGSGELFF. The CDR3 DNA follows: TGCAGCGCTGTGACAGGGTCCGGGGAGCTGTTTTTT.

The CDR3, as DNA: TGTGCCACCAGCTTGCCCCCAAAGGCCTCCTACGAGCAGTACTTC. This translates into CATSLPPKASYEQYF. This sequence joins TRBV24-1 and TRBJ2-7; the D is unclear. Per germline, CDR1 KGHDR and CDR2 SFDVKD. CDR3 length: 15 amino acids. V lost 7 bases and J lost 0, with 15 bases in between.

CDR3 in DNA: TGTGCCAGCAGTTTAAGTACTCCCAATGAGCAGTTCTTC. Translating it yields CASSLSTPNEQFF. The V and J genes are TRBV28 and TRBJ2-1; no reliable D call. Germline V gene lookup returns CDR1 MDHEN and CDR2 SYDVKM. Trimming took 2 bases from V and 6 from J, leaving 8 bases between them. The CDR3 spans 13 residues.

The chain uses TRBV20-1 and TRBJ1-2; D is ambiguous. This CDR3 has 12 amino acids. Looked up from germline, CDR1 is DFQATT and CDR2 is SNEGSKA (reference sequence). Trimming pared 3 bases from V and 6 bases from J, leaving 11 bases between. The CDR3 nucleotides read TGCAGTGCTAGTGAAGGGATTAATGGCTACACCTTC. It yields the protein CSASEGINGYTF.

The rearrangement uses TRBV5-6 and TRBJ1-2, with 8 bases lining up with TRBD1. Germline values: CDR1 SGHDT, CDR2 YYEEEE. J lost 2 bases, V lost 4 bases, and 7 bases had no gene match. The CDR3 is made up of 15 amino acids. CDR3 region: CASSLRDRLNYGYTF. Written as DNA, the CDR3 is TGTGCCAGCAGCCTCCGGGACAGGTTAAACTATGGCTACACCTTC.

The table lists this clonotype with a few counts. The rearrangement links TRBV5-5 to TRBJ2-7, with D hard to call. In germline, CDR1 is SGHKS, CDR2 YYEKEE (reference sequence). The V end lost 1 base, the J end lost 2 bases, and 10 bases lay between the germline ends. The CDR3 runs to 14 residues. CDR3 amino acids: CASSLRFGAYEQYF. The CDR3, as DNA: TGTGCCAGCAGCTTGCGATTTGGGGCCTACGAGCAGTACTTC.

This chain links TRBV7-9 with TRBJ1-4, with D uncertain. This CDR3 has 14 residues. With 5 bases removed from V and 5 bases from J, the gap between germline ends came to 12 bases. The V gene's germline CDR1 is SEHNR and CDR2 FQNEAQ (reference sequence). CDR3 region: CASSADGPNEKLFF. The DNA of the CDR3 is TGTGCCAGCAGCGCGGACGGGCCGAATGAAAAACTGTTTTTT.

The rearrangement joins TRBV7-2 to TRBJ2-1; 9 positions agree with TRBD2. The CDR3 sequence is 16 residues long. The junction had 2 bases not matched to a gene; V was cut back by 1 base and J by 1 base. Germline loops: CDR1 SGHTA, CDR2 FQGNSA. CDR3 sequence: CASSLEAGGSYNEQFF. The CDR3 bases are TGTGCCAGCAGCTTAGAGGCGGGGGGGTCCTACAATGAGCAGTTCTTC.

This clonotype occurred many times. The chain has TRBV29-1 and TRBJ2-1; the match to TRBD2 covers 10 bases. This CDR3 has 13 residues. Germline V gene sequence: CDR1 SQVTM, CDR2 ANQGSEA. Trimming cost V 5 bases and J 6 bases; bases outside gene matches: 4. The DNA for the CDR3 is TGCAGCGTTAGCGGGGGGGGGTTCAATGAGCAGTTCTTC. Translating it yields CSVSGGGFNEQFF.

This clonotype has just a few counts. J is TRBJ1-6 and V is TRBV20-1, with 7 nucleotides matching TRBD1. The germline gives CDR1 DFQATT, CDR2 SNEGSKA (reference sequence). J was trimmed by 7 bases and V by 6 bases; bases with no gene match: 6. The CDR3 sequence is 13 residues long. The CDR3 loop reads CSAERDSNSPLHF. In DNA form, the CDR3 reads TGCAGTGCCGAACGGGACAGCAATTCACCCCTCCACTTT.

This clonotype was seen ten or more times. The DNA of the CDR3 is TGCAGTGCTAGAGAGGGACTAGCGGGGACTGAGCAGTTCTTC. Its translation: CSAREGLAGTEQFF. This sequence joins TRBV20-1 and TRBJ2-1; 13 nucleotides align to TRBD2. CDR1 and CDR2 from the germline V gene are DFQATT and SNEGSKA (reference sequence). Trimming removed 0 bases from V and 9 bases from J; junction bases left unmatched: 2. The CDR3 length is 14 residues.

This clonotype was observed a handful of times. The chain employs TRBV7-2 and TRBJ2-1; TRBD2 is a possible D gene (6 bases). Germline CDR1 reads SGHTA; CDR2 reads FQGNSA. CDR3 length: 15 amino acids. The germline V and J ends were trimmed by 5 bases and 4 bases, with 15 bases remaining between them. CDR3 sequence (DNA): TGTGCCAGCAGCCCCCAGGGCAGCGGGTACAATGAGCAGTTCTTC. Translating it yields CASSPQGSGYNEQFF.

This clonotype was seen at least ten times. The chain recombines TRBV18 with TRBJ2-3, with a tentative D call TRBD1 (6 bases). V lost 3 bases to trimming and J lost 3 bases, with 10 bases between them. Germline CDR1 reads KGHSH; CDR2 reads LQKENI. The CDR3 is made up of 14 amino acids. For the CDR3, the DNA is TGTGCCAGCTCACCCCAGCAGGGGACAGATACGCAGTATTTT. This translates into CASSPQQGTDTQYF. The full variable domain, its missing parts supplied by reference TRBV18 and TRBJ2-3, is NAGVMQNPRHLVRRRGQEARLRCSPMKGHSHVYWYRQLPEEGLKFMVYLQKENIIDESGMPKERFSAEFPKEGPSILRIQQVVRGDSAAYFCASSPQQGTDTQYFGPGTRLTVL.

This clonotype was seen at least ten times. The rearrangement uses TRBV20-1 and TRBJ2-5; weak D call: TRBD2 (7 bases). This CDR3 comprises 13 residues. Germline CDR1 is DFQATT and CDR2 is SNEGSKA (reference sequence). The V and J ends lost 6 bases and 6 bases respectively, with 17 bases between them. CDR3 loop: CSAPDSGEQTQYF. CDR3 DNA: TGCAGTGCGCCGGACAGCGGGGAACAGACCCAGTACTTC.

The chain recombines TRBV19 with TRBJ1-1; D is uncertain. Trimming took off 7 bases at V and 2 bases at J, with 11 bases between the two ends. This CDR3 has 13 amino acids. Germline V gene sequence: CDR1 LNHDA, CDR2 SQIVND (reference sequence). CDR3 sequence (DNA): TGTGCCAGTAACGACTTACCCAACACTGAAGCTTTCTTT. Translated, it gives CASNDLPNTEAFF.

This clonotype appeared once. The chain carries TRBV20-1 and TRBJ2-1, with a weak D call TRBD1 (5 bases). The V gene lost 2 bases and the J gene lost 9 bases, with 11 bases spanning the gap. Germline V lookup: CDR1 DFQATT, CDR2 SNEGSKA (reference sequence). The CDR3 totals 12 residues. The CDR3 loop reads CSARKGAGEQFF. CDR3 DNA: TGCAGTGCTAGAAAAGGGGCTGGTGAGCAGTTCTTC.

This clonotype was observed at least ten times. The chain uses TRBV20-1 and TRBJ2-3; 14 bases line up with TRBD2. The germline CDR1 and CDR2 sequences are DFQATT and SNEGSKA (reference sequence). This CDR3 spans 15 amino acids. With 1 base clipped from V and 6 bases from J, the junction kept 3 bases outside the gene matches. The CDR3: CSARVGLAGDDTQYF. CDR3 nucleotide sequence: TGCAGTGCTAGAGTGGGACTAGCGGGAGACGATACGCAGTATTTT.

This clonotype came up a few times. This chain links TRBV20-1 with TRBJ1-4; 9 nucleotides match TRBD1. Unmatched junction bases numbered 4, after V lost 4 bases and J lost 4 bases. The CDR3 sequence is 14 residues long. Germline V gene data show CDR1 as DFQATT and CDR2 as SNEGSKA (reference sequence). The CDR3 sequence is CSATRQGVNEKLFF. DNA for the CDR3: TGCAGTGCTACCAGACAGGGGGTTAATGAAAAACTGTTTTTT.

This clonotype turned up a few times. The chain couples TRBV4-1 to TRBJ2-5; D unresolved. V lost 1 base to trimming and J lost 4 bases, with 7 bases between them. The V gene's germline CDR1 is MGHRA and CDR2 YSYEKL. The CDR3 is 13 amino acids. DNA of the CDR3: TGCGCCAGCAGCCAAGCGGTAGGAGAGACCCAGTACTTC. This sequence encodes CASSQAVGETQYF.

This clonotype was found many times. CDR3 amino acids: CATSDALGEQYF. The CDR3, as DNA: TGTGCCACCAGTGACGCCTTGGGGGAGCAGTACTTC. The chain couples TRBV24-1 to TRBJ2-7; D gene unclear. V dropped 4 bases and J dropped 7 bases, with 10 bases sitting between them. CDR3 length: 12 amino acids. CDR1 is KGHDR, CDR2 SFDVKD, per germline.

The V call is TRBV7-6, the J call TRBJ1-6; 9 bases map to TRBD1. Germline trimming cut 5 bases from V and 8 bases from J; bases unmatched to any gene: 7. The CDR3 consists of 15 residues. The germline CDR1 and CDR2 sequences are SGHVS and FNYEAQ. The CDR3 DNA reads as TGTGCCAGCAGCGGGGACAGGGAAGATCATTCACCCCTCCACTTT. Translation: CASSGDREDHSPLHF.

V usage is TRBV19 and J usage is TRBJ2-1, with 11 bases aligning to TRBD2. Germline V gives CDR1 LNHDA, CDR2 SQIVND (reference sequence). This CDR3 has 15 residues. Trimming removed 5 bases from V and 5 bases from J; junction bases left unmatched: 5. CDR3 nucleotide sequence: TGTGCCAGTAGTGTACTAGCGGGGGATGACAATGAGCAGTTCTTC. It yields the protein CASSVLAGDDNEQFF.

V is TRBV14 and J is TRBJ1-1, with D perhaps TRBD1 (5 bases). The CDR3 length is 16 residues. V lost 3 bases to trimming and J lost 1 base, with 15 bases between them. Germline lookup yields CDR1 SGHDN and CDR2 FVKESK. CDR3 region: CASSQEYRMGNTEAFF. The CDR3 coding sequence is TGTGCCAGCAGCCAGGAATACAGGATGGGGAACACTGAAGCTTTCTTT.

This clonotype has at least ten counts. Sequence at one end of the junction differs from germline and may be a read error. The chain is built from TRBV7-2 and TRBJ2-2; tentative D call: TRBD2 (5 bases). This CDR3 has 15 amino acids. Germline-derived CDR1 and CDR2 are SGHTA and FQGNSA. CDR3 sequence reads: CASSLARSNTGELFF. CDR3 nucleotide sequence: TGTGCCAGCAGCCTAGCCCGTTCGAACACCGGGGAGCTGTTTTTT.

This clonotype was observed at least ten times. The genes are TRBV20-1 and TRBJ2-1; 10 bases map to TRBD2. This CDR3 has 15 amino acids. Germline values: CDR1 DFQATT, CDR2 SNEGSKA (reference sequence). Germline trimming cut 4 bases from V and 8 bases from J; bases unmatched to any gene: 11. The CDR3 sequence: CSATPAGGRSYEQFF. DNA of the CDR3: TGCAGTGCTACCCCAGCGGGGGGGCGATCCTATGAGCAGTTCTTC.

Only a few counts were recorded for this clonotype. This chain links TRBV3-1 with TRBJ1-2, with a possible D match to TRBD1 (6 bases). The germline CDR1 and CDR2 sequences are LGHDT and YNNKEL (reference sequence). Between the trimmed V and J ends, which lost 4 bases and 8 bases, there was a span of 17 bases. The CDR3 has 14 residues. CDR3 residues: CASSRWEGVEGYTF. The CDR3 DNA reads TGTGCCAGCAGCCGCTGGGAGGGGGTTGAGGGCTACACCTTC.